This T cell receptor beta chain derives from a study of shared clonotypes between healthy human individuals. Once extracted for a subset, genomic DNA was divided evenly among several immunoSEQ plates. Some clones are missing from TCRdb's copy, which holds only in-frame ones; the method was immunoSEQ multiplex PCR. The profile covers about 490,000 clones, with 60% to 85% appearing a single time and 10% to 15% taken by the ten largest. The germline V gene encodes CDR1 SGHRS and CDR2 YFSETQ. With 0 bases clipped from V and 6 bases from J, the junction kept 1 base outside the gene matches. This CDR3 contains 14 residues. Note on this clone: Different DNA sequences within this sample yield the same CDR3.

V is TRBV5-1 and J is TRBJ2-1; 9 positions agree with TRBD2. Sequencing used PBMCs. This TCR derives from a woman aged 40 to 50 in good health. Some clones in this sample may be carry-over from other donors' samples. The CDR3 loop is CASSLVLAGNEQFF. DNA for the CDR3: TGCGCCAGCAGCTTGGTACTAGCGGGCAATGAGCAGTTCTTC.